The 14 T cell receptor beta chains below all came from one sample that was sequenced in a study of cytomegalovirus exposure and HLA in healthy donors. In the PCR, 60 Vbeta and 13 Jbeta primers were used. Clones were read by immunoSEQ multiplex PCR, and TCRdb kept only the in-frame ones, dropping some. The profile shows around 200,000 clones, 80% to 90% of them singletons. Material for sequencing was PBMCs. These receptors originate from a girl aged 2-9 years in good health and CMV-seropositive.

V gene TRBV6-6 combines with J gene TRBJ1-1; the D gene is possibly TRBD1 (5 bases). V was shortened by 2 bases and J by 3 bases, with 7 bases between the two germline ends. The germline CDR1 and CDR2 sequences are MNHNY and SVGAGI (reference sequence). This CDR3 is 13 amino acids long. The CDR3 DNA reads TGTGCCAGCAGTTACGCCAGGGACACTGAAGCTTTCTTT. Amino acids: CASSYARDTEAFF.

The V call is TRBV19, the J call TRBJ2-7; tentatively, D is TRBD1 (6 bases). Trimming took off 4 bases at V and 3 bases at J, with 10 bases between the two ends. Germline V CDR1 and CDR2: LNHDA, SQIVND (reference sequence). The CDR3 is made up of 13 amino acids. CDR3 DNA sequence: TGTGCCAGTAGTACGACAGGAGACTACGAGCAGTACTTC. This sequence encodes CASSTTGDYEQYF.

This chain joins TRBV6-5 and TRBJ2-1, with D uncertain. This CDR3 contains 12 residues. CDR1 is MNHEY, CDR2 SVGAGI, per germline. Trimming took 4 bases from V and 6 from J, leaving 7 bases between them. This CDR3 is CASSLNSNEQFF. The CDR3 nucleotides are TGTGCCAGCAGTTTAAACAGCAATGAGCAGTTCTTC.

This clone was seen a handful of times. V and J are TRBV6-6 and TRBJ1-4, with no clear D. Trimming pared 2 bases from V and 8 bases from J, leaving 6 bases between. The CDR3 loop spans 12 amino acids. Germline V gene lookup returns CDR1 MNHNY and CDR2 SVGAGI (reference sequence). In DNA, the CDR3 is TGTGCCAGCAGTTACACGCGCGAAAAACTGTTTTTT. Translated, it gives CASSYTREKLFF.

This clone was detected a few times. The rearrangement uses TRBV5-8 and TRBJ1-4; 7 nucleotides align to TRBD1. The V gene end was trimmed by 4 bases and the J gene end by 0 bases; junction bases not matched to a gene: 9. Germline assignment: CDR1 SGHTS and CDR2 YDEGEE. The CDR3 is made up of 17 amino acids. For the CDR3, the DNA is TGTGCCAGCAGCCAAGGGACAGTCTACACAACTAATGAAAAACTGTTTTTT. Protein product: CASSQGTVYTTNEKLFF.

This clone was seen a single time. V and J are TRBV6-4 and TRBJ1-2, with 9 positions matching TRBD1. The trim removed 2 bases at V and 10 bases at J, leaving 2 bases unmatched. Germline CDR1 is MRHNA and CDR2 is SNTAGT. This CDR3 contains 12 residues. The CDR3 sequence: CASSDGTGNYTF. The DNA of the CDR3 is TGTGCCAGCAGTGACGGGACAGGGAACTACACCTTC.

The chain employs TRBV7-9 and TRBJ1-2; TRBD1 is a possible D gene (5 bases). The CDR3 loop spans 14 amino acids. Germline V gives CDR1 SEHNR, CDR2 FQNEAQ (reference sequence). The V and J ends lost 3 bases and 6 bases respectively, with 14 bases between them. CDR3 nucleotides: TGTGCCAGCAGCTTTACTGGGGCAGTCGATGGCTACACCTTC. The encoded protein is CASSFTGAVDGYTF.

V usage is TRBV30 and J usage is TRBJ1-5; 8 nucleotides agree with TRBD1. J was trimmed by 1 base and V by 2 bases; bases with no gene match: 4. The CDR3 is made up of 15 amino acids. CDR1 GTSNPN and CDR2 SVGIG come from the germline V gene (reference sequence). CDR3 loop: CAWSRTGMSNQPQHF. The CDR3 region has the DNA TGTGCCTGGAGTCGGACAGGGATGAGCAATCAGCCCCAGCATTTT.

CDR3 sequence: CASSFLSGENEQFF. CDR3 DNA: TGTGCCAGCAGCTTCCTTAGCGGGGAGAATGAGCAGTTCTTC. The chain links TRBV5-5 to TRBJ2-1, with 8 nucleotides matching TRBD2. CDR3 size: 14 residues. V lost 2 bases and J lost 7; bases outside the gene matches: 5. CDR1 SGHKS and CDR2 YYEKEE come from the germline V gene (reference sequence).

V is TRBV19 and J is TRBJ2-2, with TRBD1 matching 7 bases. After removal of 7 bases from V and 0 bases from J, the junction contained 2 bases not matched to a gene. CDR1 is LNHDA, CDR2 SQIVND, per germline (reference sequence). The CDR3 totals 14 residues. The CDR3 region has the DNA TGTGCCAGTAACAGGGGACCGAACACCGGGGAGCTGTTTTTT. Residues: CASNRGPNTGELFF. Using reference TRBV19 and TRBJ2-2 for the parts outside the CDR3, the full variable domain is DGGITQSPKYLFRKEGQNVTLSCEQNLNHDAMYWYRQDPGQGLRLIYYSQIVNDFQKGDIAEGYSVSREKKESFPLTVTSAQKNPTAFYLCASNRGPNTGELFFGEGSRLTVL.

The chain carries TRBV5-1 and TRBJ2-7; D ambiguous. V lost 5 bases to trimming and J lost 1 base, with 10 bases between them. The CDR3 is made up of 13 amino acids. CDR1 is SGHRS and CDR2 is YFSETQ in the germline V gene. DNA of the CDR3: TGCGCCAGCAGACCCAGTCAATCCTACGAGCAGTACTTC. It encodes CASRPSQSYEQYF.

The chain employs TRBV4-1 and TRBJ2-1; 9 bases align to TRBD2. Germline V gene sequence: CDR1 MGHRA, CDR2 YSYEKL. Trimming cost V 0 bases and J 3 bases; bases outside gene matches: 9. The CDR3 consists of 18 residues. The CDR3 DNA reads TGCGCCAGCAGCCAAGATTTCGGGGGTAGCGGGGGCTACAATGAGCAGTTCTTC. Translation: CASSQDFGGSGGYNEQFF.

This clone was counted between two and nine times. This chain uses TRBV4-2 with TRBJ2-7; D may be TRBD1 (6 bases). CDR3 length: 16 amino acids. From germline, CDR1 is LGHNA and CDR2 YNFKEQ. V lost 1 base and J 1 base, leaving 14 bases between the germline ends. This CDR3 is CASSQVWGGQSYEQYF. CDR3 DNA sequence: TGTGCCAGCAGCCAAGTATGGGGCGGACAGTCCTACGAGCAGTACTTC.

This clone occurred once. The J gene is TRBJ2-7, the V gene TRBV2; D is ambiguous. Germline CDR1 and CDR2: SNHLY and FYNNEI. V was trimmed by 3 bases and J by 3 bases, leaving 3 bases between them. The CDR3 is 11 residues long. The CDR3 loop reads CASSEYYEQYF. Here the CDR3 DNA reads TGTGCCAGCAGTGAGTACTACGAGCAGTACTTC.